This TCR beta chain was sequenced for a study of cytomegalovirus exposure and HLA in healthy donors. Concerning this clone itself: Its matching antigen is unknown.

Study results and limitations: According to reports, the classifier identified cytomegalovirus status with high specificity and sensitivity.

The method was immunoSEQ multiplex PCR; TCRdb's version includes in-frame clones alone and lacks a portion of them. The sample includes 170,000 or so clones, approximately 84% seen only once; the top ten take roughly 2.8%. Specimen: PBMCs. This sequence originates from a woman in her late teens or twenties in good health and CMV-seropositive.

CDR3 loop: CASSTYRFGAAYEQYF. The CDR3 DNA reads as TGTGCCAGCAGCACTTACAGGTTTGGGGCTGCGTACGAGCAGTACTTC. The chain joins TRBV7-9 to TRBJ2-7, with D possibly TRBD1 on 5 matching bases. The CDR3 covers 16 residues. The ends were cut back, 5 bases at V and 4 bases at J, with 21 bases in the middle. Germline loops: CDR1 SEHNR, CDR2 FQNEAQ (reference sequence).